The 12 T cell receptor beta chains listed next were all sequenced from one sample in a study of early stage breast cancer tumors. Clones were sequenced by immunoSEQ multiplex PCR, and TCRdb holds only the in-frame ones, with some missing. The sample lists around 51,000 clones; roughly 73% were seen once. Source material: blood. All receptors come from a person aged 35-49 years with breast cancer.

The chain joins TRBV30 to TRBJ1-5; D remains ambiguous. CDR1 and CDR2 from the germline V gene are GTSNPN and SVGIG (reference sequence). The V and J ends lost 1 base and 4 bases respectively, with 8 bases between them. The CDR3 is 13 amino acids. In DNA, the CDR3 is TGTGCCTGGAGTGGGGGTCTTAATCAGCCCCAGCATTTT. Residues: CAWSGGLNQPQHF. Drawing the rest from reference TRBV30 and TRBJ1-5, the complete variable domain is SQTIHQWPATLVQPVGSPLSLECTVEGTSNPNLYWYRQAAGRGLQLLFYSVGIGQISSEVPQNLSASRPQDRQFILSSKKLLLSDSGFYLCAWSGGLNQPQHFGDGTRLSIL.

The chain is built from TRBV11-3 and TRBJ1-2; 8 nucleotides align to TRBD1. CDR3 length: 14 amino acids. J gave up 2 bases and V 5 bases, and 4 bases lay outside the gene matches. CDR1 and CDR2 from the germline V gene are SGHNT and YENEEA. The CDR3 coding sequence is TGTGCCAGCAGCCCCCGGGACAGGAACTATGGCTACACCTTC. It is translated as CASSPRDRNYGYTF.

This chain links TRBV29-1 with TRBJ2-2; D uncertain. CDR3 size: 12 residues. CDR1 and CDR2 (germline): SQVTM, ANQGSEA. V lost 7 bases and J lost 5, with 11 bases in between. Written as DNA, the CDR3 is TGCAGCGAAACAGACGGGACCGGGGAGCTGTTTTTT. It is translated as CSETDGTGELFF.

This clone was seen a handful of times. V gene TRBV2 combines with J gene TRBJ2-5; 8 nucleotides agree with TRBD1. J was trimmed by 4 bases and V by 8 bases; bases with no gene match: 9. Germline V gene lookup returns CDR1 SNHLY and CDR2 FYNNEI. This CDR3 contains 14 residues. This chain's CDR3 is CASGENRGVETQYF. DNA of the CDR3: TGTGCCAGCGGGGAAAACAGGGGGGTAGAGACCCAGTACTTC.

The chain employs TRBV10-1 and TRBJ2-2; possible D gene TRBD2, 6 bases. CDR1 and CDR2 (germline): WNHNN, SYGVQD (reference sequence). The CDR3 has 14 residues. The germline V and J ends were trimmed by 0 bases and 4 bases, with 6 bases remaining between them. The CDR3 DNA follows: TGCGCCAGCAGTGAGTCGGGGGGCACCGGGGAGCTGTTTTTT. Translating gives CASSESGGTGELFF.

The V and J genes are TRBV5-1 and TRBJ1-3; 9 positions agree with TRBD1. The CDR3 has 18 amino acids. V shed 2 bases, J shed 4 bases, and the junction held 13 bases outside the gene matches. Looked up from germline, CDR1 is SGHRS and CDR2 is YFSETQ. The CDR3 nucleotides are TGCGCCAGCAGCTTCACAAGCCTACAGGGGGCGAAAGGAAACACCATATATTTT. This codes for CASSFTSLQGAKGNTIYF.

This CDR3 is CASSGQGVTEAFF. Here the CDR3 DNA reads TGTGCCAGCAGCGGGCAGGGCGTCACTGAAGCTTTCTTT. The chain links TRBV7-9 to TRBJ1-1, with a tentative D call TRBD1 (5 bases). The V gene's germline CDR1 is SEHNR and CDR2 FQNEAQ (reference sequence). This CDR3 region has 13 residues. Trimming pared 5 bases from V and 4 bases from J, leaving 11 bases between.

The chain employs TRBV6-1 and TRBJ2-7; 8 bases are a match to TRBD2. With V trimmed by 2 bases and J by 5 bases, 5 bases remained unmatched. The V gene's germline CDR1 is MNHNS and CDR2 SASEGT. The CDR3 covers 14 residues. This CDR3 reads CASSELGTRDEQYF. CDR3 DNA sequence: TGTGCCAGCAGTGAATTGGGGACTAGGGACGAGCAGTACTTC.

The rearrangement joins TRBV2 to TRBJ1-2, with D perhaps TRBD1 (5 bases). The CDR3 totals 14 residues. Trimming stripped 1 base from V and 2 bases from J, with 8 bases between. Germline-derived CDR1 and CDR2 are SNHLY and FYNNEI. CDR3 bases: TGTGCCAGCAGTGAAGGACAGTCCAACTATGGCTACACCTTC. This translates into CASSEGQSNYGYTF. Looking up the rest from reference TRBV2 and TRBJ1-2 gives the full variable domain: EPEVTQTPSHQVTQMGQEVILRCVPISNHLYFYWYRQILGQKVEFLVSFYNNEISEKSEIFDDQFSVERPDGSNFTLKIRSTKLEDSAMYFCASSEGQSNYGYTFGSGTRLTVV.

The rearrangement joins TRBV2 to TRBJ1-4; TRBD1 is a possible D gene (5 bases). Germline V CDR1 and CDR2: SNHLY, FYNNEI. This CDR3 region has 13 residues. The ends were cut back, 1 base at V and 7 bases at J, with 7 bases in the middle. CDR3 residues: CASSEVGVEKLFF. Here the CDR3 DNA reads TGTGCCAGCAGTGAAGTAGGGGTTGAAAAACTGTTTTTT.

The chain recombines TRBV4-2 with TRBJ2-1; 8 bases match TRBD2. This CDR3 has 15 residues. With V trimmed by 4 bases and J by 5 bases, 7 bases remained unmatched. The germline gives CDR1 LGHNA, CDR2 YNFKEQ. CDR3: CASSPSSGSHNEQFF. CDR3 nucleotides: TGTGCCAGCAGCCCCTCCAGCGGGAGTCACAATGAGCAGTTCTTC.

In this sample, this clone turned up a few times. The chain links TRBV2 to TRBJ2-1; D uncertain. Trimming removed 4 bases at V and 5 bases at J, with 3 bases between. The CDR3 totals 11 residues. CDR1 SNHLY and CDR2 FYNNEI come from the germline V gene. The CDR3 sequence: CASSVDNEQFF. CDR3 sequence (DNA): TGTGCCAGCAGTGTAGACAATGAGCAGTTCTTC.